The T cell receptor (beta chain) described here comes from a study of shared clonotypes between healthy human individuals. In regard to this clone: The sample has other DNA sequences that encode this CDR3 too.

TCRdb's table, derived via immunoSEQ multiplex PCR, lists solely in-frame clones and lacks some. The sample carries roughly 2,300,000 clones, roughly 92% recorded once. The sequence came from a man younger than 35 in good health. Some clones in this sample may be carry-over from other donors' samples. The sample taken for sequencing was naive CD4+ T cells from PBMCs. Specified subset: CD45RA+ positively selected.

The CDR3 here is CASRRGGGETQYF. DNA of the CDR3: TGTGCCTCCAGGAGGGGAGGCGGGGAGACCCAGTACTTC. The chain joins TRBV28 to TRBJ2-5, with D perhaps TRBD2 (6 bases). V was trimmed by 11 bases and J by 5 bases, leaving 18 bases between them. Germline V gene lookup returns CDR1 MDHEN and CDR2 SYDVKM. The CDR3 loop spans 13 amino acids.